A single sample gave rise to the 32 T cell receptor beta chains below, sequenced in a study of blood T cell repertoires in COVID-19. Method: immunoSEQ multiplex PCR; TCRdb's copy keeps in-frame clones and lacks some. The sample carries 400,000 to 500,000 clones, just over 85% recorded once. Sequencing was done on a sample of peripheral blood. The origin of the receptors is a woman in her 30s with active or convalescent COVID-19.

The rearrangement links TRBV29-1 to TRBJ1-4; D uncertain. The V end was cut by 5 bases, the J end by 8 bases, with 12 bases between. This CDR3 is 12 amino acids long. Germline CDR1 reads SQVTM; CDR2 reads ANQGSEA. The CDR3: CSVLTGFEKLFF. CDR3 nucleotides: TGCAGCGTTTTGACTGGTTTCGAAAAACTGTTTTTT.

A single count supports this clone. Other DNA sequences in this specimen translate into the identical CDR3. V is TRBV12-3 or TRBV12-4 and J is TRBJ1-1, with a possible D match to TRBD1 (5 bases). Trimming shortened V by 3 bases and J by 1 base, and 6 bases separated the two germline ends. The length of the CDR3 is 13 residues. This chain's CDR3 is CASSLGGNTEAFF. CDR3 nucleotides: TGTGCCAGCAGTTTGGGGGGGAACACTGAAGCTTTCTTT.

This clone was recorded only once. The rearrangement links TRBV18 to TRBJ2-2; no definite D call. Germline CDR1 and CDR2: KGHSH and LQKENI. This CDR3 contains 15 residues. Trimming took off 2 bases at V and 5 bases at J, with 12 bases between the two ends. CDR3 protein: CASSPVRRETGELFF. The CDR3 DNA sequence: TGTGCCAGCTCACCAGTCCGCCGAGAGACCGGGGAGCTGTTTTTT.

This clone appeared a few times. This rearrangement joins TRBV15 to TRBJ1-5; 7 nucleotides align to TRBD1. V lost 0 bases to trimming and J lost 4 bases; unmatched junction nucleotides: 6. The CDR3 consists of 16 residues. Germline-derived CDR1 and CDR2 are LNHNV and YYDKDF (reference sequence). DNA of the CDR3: TGTGCCACCAGCAGAGAGAACAGGGGTTTTAATCAGCCCCAGCATTTT. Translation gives CATSRENRGFNQPQHF.

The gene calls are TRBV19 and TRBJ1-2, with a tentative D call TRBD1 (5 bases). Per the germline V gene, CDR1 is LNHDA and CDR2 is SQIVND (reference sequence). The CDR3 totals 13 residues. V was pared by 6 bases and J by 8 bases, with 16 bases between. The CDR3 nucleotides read TGTGCCAGTAGCCCTGGCAGGGATAACGGCTACACCTTC. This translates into CASSPGRDNGYTF.

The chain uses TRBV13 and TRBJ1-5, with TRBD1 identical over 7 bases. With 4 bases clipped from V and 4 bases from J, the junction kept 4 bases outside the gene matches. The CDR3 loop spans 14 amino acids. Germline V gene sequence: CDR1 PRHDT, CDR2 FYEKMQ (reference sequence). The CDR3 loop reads CASSSGTANQPQHF. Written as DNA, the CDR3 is TGTGCCAGCAGCTCGGGGACAGCTAATCAGCCCCAGCATTTT.

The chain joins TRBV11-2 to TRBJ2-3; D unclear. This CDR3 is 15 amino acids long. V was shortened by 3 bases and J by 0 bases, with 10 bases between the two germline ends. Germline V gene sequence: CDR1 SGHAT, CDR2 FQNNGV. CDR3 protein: CASSFLSVSTDTQYF. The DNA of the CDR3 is TGTGCCAGCAGCTTCCTCTCGGTGAGCACAGATACGCAGTATTTT.

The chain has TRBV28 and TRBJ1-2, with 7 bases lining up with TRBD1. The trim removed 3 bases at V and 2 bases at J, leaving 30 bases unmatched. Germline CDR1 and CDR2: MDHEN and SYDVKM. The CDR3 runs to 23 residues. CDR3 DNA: TGTGCCAGCAGTTTCGGCCAACCGGGACAGCGAGTTTCTTTGCAACTAAAAAACTATGGCTACACCTTC. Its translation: CASSFGQPGQRVSLQLKNYGYTF.

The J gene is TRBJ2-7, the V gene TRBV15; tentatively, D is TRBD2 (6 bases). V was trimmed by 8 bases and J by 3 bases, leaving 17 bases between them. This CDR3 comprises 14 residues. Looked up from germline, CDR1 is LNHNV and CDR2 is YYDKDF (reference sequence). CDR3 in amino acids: CATGRDSNLYEQYF. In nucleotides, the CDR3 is TGTGCCACCGGTAGGGACTCAAACCTCTACGAGCAGTACTTC.

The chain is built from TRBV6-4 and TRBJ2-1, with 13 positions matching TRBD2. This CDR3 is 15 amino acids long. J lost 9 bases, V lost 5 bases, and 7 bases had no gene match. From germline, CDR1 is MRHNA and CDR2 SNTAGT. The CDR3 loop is CASSTGTSGNAEQFF. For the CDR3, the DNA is TGTGCCAGCAGTACCGGGACTAGCGGGAACGCTGAGCAGTTCTTC.

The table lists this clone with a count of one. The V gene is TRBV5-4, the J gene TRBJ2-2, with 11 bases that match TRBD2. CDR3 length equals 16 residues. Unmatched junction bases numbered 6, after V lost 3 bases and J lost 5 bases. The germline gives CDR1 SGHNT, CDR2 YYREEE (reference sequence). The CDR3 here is CASSSRGLAATGELFF. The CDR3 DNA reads TGTGCCAGCAGCTCACGGGGACTAGCGGCAACCGGGGAGCTGTTTTTT.

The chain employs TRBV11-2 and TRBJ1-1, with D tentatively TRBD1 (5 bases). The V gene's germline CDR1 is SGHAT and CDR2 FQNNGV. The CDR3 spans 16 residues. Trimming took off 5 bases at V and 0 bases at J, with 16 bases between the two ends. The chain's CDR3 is CASSPWGGQVNTEAFF. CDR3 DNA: TGTGCCAGCAGCCCATGGGGGGGTCAGGTGAACACTGAAGCTTTCTTT.

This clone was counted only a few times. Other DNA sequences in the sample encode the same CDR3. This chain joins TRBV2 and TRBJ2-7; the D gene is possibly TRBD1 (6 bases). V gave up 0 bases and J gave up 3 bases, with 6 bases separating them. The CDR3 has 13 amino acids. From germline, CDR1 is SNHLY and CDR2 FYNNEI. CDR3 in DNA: TGTGCCAGCAGTGAAGCACAGGGCTACGAGCAGTACTTC. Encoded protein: CASSEAQGYEQYF.

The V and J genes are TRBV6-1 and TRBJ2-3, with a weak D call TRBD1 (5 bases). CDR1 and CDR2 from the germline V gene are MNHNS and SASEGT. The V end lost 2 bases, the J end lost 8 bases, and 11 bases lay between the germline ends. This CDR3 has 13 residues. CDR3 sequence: CASSEKGFFTQYF. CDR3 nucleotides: TGTGCCAGCAGTGAAAAGGGGTTCTTTACGCAGTATTTT.

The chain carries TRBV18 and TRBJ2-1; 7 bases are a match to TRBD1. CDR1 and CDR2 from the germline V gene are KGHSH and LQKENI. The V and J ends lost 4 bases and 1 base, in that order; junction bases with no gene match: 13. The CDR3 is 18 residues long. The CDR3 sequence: CASSLTLLGTESYNEQFF. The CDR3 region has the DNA TGTGCCAGCTCACTAACCCTGCTTGGGACAGAGTCCTACAATGAGCAGTTCTTC.

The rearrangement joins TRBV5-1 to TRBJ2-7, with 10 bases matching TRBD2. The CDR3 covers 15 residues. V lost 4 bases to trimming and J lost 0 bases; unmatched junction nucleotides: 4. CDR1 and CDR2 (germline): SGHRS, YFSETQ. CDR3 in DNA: TGCGCCAGCAGCCCCGGGACTAGCGCCTCCTACGAGCAGTACTTC. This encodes CASSPGTSASYEQYF.

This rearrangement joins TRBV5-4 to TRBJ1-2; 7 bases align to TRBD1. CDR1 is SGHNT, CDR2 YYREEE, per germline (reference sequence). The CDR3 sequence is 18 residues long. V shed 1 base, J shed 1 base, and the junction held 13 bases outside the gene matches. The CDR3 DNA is TGTGCCAGCAGCTTGCCCAGAGGACAGGCGGACTTTAACTATGGCTACACCTTC. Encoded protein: CASSLPRGQADFNYGYTF.

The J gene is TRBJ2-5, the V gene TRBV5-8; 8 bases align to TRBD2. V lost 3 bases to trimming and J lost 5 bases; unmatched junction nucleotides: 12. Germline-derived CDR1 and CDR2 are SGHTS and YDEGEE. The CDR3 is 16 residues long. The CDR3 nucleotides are TGTGCCAGCAGCTCCGGACTAGCTGCGTCTCAGGAGACCCAGTACTTC. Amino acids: CASSSGLAASQETQYF.

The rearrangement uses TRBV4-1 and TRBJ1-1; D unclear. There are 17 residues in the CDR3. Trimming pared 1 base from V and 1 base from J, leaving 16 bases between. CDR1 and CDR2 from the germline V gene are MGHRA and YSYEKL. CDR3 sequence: CASSQAQEERSNTEAFF. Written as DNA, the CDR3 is TGCGCCAGCAGCCAAGCGCAGGAGGAAAGATCGAACACTGAAGCTTTCTTT.

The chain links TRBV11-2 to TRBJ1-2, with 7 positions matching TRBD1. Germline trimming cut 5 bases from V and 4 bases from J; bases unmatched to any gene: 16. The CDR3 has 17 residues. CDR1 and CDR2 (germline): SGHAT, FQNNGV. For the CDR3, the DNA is TGTGCCAGCAGCGCCCTGCGGGACAGAAAAACTCTCTATGGCTACACCTTC. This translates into CASSALRDRKTLYGYTF.

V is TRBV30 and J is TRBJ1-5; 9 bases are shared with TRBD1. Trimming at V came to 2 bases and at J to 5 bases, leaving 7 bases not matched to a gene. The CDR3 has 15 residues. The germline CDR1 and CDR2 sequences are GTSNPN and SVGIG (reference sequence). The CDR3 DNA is TGTGCCTGGAGTTACCGGGACAGGGTTGATCAGCCCCAGCATTTT. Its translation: CAWSYRDRVDQPQHF. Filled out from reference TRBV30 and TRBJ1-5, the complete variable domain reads SQTIHQWPATLVQPVGSPLSLECTVEGTSNPNLYWYRQAAGRGLQLLFYSVGIGQISSEVPQNLSASRPQDRQFILSSKKLLLSDSGFYLCAWSYRDRVDQPQHFGDGTRLSIL.

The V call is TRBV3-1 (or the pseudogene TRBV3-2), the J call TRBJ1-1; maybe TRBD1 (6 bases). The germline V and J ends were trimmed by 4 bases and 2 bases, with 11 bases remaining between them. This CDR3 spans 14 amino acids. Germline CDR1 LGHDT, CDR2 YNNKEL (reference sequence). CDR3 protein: CASSPRTDNTEAFF. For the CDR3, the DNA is TGTGCCAGCAGCCCTCGGACAGATAACACTGAAGCTTTCTTT.

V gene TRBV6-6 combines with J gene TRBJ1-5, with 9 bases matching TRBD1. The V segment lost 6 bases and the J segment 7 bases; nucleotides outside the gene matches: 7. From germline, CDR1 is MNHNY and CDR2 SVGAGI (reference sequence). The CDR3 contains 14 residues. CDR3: CASSPTGGWQPQHF. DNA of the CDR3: TGTGCCAGCAGCCCTACAGGGGGCTGGCAGCCCCAGCATTTT.

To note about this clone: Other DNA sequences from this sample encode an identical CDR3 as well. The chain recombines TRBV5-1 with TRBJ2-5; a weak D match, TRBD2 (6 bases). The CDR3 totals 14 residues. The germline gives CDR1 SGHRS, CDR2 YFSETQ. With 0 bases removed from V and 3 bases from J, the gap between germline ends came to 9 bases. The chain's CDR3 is CASSLVGGEETQYF. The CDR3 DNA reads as TGCGCCAGCAGCTTGGTGGGAGGAGAAGAGACCCAGTACTTC. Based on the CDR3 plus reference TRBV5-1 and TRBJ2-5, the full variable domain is KAGVTQTPRYLIKTRGQQVTLSCSPISGHRSVSWYQQTPGQGLQFLFEYFSETQRNKGNFPGRFSGRQFSNSRSEMNVSTLELGDSALYLCASSLVGGEETQYFGPGTRLLVL.

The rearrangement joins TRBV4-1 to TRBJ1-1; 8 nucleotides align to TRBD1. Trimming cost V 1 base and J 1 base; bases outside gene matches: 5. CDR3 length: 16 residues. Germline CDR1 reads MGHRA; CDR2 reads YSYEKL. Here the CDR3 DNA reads TGCGCCAGCAGCCAAGGACAGGGGAGCGGGAACACTGAAGCTTTCTTT. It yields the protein CASSQGQGSGNTEAFF.

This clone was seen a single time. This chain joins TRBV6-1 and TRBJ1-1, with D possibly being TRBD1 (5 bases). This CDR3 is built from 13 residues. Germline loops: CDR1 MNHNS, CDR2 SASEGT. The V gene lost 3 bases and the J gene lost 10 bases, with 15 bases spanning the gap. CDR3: CASSEDAKGIAFF. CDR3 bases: TGTGCCAGCAGTGAGGACGCGAAGGGGATAGCTTTCTTT.

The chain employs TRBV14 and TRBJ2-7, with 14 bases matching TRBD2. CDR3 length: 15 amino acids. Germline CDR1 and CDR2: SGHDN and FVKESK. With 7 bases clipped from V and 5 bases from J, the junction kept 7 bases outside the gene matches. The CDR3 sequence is CASMGGLAGVNEQYF. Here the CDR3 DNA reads TGTGCCAGCATGGGGGGACTAGCGGGAGTGAACGAGCAGTACTTC.

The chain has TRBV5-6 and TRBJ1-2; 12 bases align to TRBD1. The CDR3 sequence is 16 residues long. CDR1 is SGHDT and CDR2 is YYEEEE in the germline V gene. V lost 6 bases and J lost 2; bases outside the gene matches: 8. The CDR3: CASNLGTGGLNYGYTF. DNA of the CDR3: TGTGCCAGCAATTTAGGGACAGGGGGCTTGAACTATGGCTACACCTTC.

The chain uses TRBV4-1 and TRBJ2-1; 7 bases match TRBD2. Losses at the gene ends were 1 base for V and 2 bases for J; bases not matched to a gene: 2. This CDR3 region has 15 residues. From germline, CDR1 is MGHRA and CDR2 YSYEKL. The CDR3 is CASSQGRGAYNEQFF. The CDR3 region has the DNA TGCGCCAGCAGCCAAGGACGGGGGGCCTACAATGAGCAGTTCTTC.

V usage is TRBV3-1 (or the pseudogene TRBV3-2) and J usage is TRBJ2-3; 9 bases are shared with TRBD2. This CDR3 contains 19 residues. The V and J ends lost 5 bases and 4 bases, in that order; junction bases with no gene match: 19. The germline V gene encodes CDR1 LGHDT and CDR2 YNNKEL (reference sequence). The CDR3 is CASSSPRGGGPRPPDTQYF. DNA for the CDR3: TGTGCCAGCAGCTCCCCCCGCGGGGGGGGCCCGCGCCCACCAGATACGCAGTATTTT.

The CDR3 DNA is TGTGCCAGCAGTGAAGGGGCACCCTACGAGCAGTACTTC. This codes for CASSEGAPYEQYF. The chain couples TRBV2 to TRBJ2-7; D unresolved. The CDR3 length is 13 residues. V lost 1 base to trimming and J lost 2 bases, with 6 bases between them. Germline assignment: CDR1 SNHLY and CDR2 FYNNEI.

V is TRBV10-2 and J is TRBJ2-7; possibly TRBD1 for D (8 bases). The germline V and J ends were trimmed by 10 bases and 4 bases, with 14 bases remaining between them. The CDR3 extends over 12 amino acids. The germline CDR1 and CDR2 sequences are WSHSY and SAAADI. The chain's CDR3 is CATEQGGYEQYF. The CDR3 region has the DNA TGCGCCACCGAACAGGGGGGGTACGAGCAGTACTTC.